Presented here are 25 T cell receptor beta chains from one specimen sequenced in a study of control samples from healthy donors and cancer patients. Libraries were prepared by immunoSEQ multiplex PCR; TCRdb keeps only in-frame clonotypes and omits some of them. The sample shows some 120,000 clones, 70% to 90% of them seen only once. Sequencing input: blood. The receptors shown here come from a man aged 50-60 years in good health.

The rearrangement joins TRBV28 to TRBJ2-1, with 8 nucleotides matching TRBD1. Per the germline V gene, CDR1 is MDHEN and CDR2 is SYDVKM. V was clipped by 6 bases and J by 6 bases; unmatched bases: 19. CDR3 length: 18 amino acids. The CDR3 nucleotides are TGTGCCAGCAGGACTTCACTCACCGGGACAGGTGACAGCAATGAGCAGTTCTTC. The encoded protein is CASRTSLTGTGDSNEQFF.

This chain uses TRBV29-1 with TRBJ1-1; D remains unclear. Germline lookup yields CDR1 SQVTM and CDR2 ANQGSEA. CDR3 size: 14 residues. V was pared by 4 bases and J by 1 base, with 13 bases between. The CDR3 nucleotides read TGCAGCGTTGGAGCCCAGGCGGCGAACACTGAAGCTTTCTTT. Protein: CSVGAQAANTEAFF.

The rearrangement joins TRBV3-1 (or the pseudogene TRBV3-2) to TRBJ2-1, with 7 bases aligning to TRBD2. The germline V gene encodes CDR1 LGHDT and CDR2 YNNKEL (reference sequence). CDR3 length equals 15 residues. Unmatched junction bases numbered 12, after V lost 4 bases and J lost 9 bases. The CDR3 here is CASSRVWGGAGEQFF. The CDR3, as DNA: TGTGCCAGCAGCCGTGTATGGGGGGGTGCGGGTGAGCAGTTCTTC.

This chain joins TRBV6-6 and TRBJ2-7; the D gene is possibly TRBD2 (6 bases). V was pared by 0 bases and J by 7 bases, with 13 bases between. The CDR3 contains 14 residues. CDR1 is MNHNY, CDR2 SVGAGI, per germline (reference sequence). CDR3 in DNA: TGTGCCAGCAGTTACTCGAGTCCGGCGGGAGAGCAGTACTTC. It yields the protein CASSYSSPAGEQYF.

The CDR3, as DNA: TGTGCCAGCAGCTCGTCCGGGACAGATAATTCACCCCTCCACTTT. This sequence encodes CASSSSGTDNSPLHF. The J gene is TRBJ1-6, the V gene TRBV7-3; TRBD1 matches 7 bases. After removal of 4 bases from V and 5 bases from J, the junction contained 5 bases not matched to a gene. Germline CDR1 SGHTA, CDR2 FQGTGA. The CDR3 has 15 residues.

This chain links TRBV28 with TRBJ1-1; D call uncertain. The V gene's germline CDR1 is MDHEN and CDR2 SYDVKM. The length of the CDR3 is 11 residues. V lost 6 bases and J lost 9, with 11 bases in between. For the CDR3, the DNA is TGTGCCAGCAGCCTAACTCGTCAAGCTTTCTTT. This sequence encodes CASSLTRQAFF.

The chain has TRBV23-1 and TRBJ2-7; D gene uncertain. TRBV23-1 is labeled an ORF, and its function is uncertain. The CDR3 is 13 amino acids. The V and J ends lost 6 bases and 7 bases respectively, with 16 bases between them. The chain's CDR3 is CASSPGPHWEQYF. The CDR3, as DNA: TGCGCCAGCAGCCCCGGACCACACTGGGAGCAGTACTTC.

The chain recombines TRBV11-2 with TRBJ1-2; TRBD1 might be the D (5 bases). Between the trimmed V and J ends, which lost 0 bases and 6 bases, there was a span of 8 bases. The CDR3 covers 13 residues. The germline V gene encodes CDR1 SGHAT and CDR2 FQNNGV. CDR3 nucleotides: TGTGCCAGCAGCTTAGACAGACAGAATGGCTACACCTTC. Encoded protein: CASSLDRQNGYTF. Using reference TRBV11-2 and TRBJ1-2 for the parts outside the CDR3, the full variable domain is EAGVAQSPRYKIIEKRQSVAFWCNPISGHATLYWYQQILGQGPKLLIQFQNNGVVDDSQLPKDRFSAERLKGVDSTLKIQPAKLEDSAVYLCASSLDRQNGYTFGSGTRLTVV.

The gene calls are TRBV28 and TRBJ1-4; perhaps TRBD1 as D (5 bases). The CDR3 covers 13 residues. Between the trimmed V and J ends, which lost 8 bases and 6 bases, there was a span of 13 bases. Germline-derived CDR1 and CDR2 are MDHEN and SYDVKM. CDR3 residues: CASGQGRDEKLFF. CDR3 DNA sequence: TGTGCCAGCGGTCAGGGACGGGATGAAAAACTGTTTTTT. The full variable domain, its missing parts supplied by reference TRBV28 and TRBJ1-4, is DVKVTQSSRYLVKRTGEKVFLECVQDMDHENMFWYRQDPGLGLRLIYFSYDVKMKEKGDIPEGYSVSREKKERFSLILESASTNQTSMYLCASGQGRDEKLFFGSGTQLSVL.

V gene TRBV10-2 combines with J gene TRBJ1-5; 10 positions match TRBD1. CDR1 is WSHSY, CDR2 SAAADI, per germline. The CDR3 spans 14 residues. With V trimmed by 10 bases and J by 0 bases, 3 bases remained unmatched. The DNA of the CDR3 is TGCGCCATTGGACAGGGGGTTAGCAATCAGCCCCAGCATTTT. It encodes CAIGQGVSNQPQHF.

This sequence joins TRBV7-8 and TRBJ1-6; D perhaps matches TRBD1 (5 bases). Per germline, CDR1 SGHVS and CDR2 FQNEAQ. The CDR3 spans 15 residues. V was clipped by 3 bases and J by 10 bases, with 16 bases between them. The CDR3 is CASSFGFREGSPLHF. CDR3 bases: TGTGCCAGCAGCTTTGGCTTCAGGGAAGGCTCACCCCTCCACTTT.

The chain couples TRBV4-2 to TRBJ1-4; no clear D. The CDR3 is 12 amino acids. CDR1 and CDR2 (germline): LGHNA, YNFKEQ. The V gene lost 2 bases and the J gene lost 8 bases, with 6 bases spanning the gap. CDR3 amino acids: CASSQFEEKLFF. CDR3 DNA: TGTGCCAGCAGCCAATTTGAGGAAAAACTGTTTTTT.

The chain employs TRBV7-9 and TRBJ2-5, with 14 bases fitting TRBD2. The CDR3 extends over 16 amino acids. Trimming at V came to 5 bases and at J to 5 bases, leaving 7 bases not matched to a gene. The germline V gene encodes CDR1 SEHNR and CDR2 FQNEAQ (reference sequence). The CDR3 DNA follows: TGTGCCAGCAGCCCCGGGACTAGCGGGGGCCTGGAGACCCAGTACTTC. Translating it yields CASSPGTSGGLETQYF.

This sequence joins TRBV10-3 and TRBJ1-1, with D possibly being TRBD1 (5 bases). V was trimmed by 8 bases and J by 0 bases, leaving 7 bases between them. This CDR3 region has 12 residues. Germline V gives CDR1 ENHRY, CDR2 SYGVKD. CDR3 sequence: CAIGQVNTEAFF. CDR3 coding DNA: TGTGCCATCGGACAAGTGAACACTGAAGCTTTCTTT.

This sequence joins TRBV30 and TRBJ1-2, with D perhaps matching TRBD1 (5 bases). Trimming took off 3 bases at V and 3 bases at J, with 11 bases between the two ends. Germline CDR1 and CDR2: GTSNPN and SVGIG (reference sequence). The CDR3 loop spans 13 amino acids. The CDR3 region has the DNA TGTGCCTGGAGACCCGGGACCTACTATGGCTACACCTTC. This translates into CAWRPGTYYGYTF.

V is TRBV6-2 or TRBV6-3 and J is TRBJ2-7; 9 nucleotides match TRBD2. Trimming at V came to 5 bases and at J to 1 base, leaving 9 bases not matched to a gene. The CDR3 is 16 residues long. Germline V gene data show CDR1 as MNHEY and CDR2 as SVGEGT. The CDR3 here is CASSPLSGGFSYEQYF. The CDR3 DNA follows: TGTGCCAGCAGTCCCCTGAGCGGGGGGTTTTCCTACGAGCAGTACTTC.

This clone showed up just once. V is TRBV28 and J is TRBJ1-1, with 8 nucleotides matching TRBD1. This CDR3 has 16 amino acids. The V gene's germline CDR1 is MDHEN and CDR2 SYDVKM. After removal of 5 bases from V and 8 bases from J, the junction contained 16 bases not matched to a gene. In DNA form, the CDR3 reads TGTGCCAGCAGTGTTACAGGGGGTATCTCTCTGACGGAAGCTTTCTTT. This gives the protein CASSVTGGISLTEAFF.

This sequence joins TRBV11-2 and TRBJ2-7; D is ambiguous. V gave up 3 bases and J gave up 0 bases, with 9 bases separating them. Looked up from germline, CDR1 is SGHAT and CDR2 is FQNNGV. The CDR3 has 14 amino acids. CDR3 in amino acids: CASSFGFSSYEQYF. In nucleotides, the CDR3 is TGTGCCAGCAGCTTCGGGTTTTCCTCCTACGAGCAGTACTTC.

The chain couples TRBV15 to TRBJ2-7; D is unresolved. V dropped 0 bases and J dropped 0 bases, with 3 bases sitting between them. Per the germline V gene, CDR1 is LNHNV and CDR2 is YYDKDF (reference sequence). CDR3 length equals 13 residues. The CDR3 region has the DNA TGTGCCACCAGCAGAGAAGGCTCCTACGAGCAGTACTTC. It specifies CATSREGSYEQYF. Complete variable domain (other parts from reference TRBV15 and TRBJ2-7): DAMVIQNPRYQVTQFGKPVTLSCSQTLNHNVMYWYQQKSSQAPKLLFHYYDKDFNNEADTPDNFQSRRPNTSFCFLDIRSPGLGDTAMYLCATSREGSYEQYFGPGTRLTVT.

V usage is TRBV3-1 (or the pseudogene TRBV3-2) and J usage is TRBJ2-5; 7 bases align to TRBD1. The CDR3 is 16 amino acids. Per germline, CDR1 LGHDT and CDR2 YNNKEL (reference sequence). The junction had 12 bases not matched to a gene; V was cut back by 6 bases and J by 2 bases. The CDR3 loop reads CASRGAYRDRQETQYF. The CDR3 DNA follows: TGTGCCAGCAGGGGGGCTTACCGGGACAGACAAGAGACCCAGTACTTC.

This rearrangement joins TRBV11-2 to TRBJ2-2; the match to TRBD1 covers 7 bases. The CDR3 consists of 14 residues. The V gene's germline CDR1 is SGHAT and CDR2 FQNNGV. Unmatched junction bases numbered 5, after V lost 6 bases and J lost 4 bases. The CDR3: CASRPNRGTGELFF. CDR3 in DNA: TGTGCCAGCAGGCCGAACAGGGGCACCGGGGAGCTGTTTTTT.

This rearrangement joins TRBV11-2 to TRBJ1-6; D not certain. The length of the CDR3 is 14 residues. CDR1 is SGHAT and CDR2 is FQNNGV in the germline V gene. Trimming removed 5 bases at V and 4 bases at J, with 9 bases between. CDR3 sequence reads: CASSTREYNSPLHF. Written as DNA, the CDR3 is TGTGCCAGCAGCACCCGGGAGTATAATTCACCCCTCCACTTT.

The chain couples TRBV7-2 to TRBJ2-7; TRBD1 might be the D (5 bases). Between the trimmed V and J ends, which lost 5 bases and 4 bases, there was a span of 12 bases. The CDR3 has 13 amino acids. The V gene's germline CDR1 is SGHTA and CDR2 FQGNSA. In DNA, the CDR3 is TGTGCCAGCAGCCCTGGACACCCATACGAGCAGTACTTC. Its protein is CASSPGHPYEQYF.

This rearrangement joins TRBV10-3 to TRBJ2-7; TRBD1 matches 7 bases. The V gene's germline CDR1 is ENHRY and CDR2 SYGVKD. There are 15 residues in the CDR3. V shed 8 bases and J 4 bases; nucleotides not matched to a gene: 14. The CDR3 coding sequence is TGTGCCATCTCGGCGTTAAACAGGGGCTCGTACGAGCAGTACTTC. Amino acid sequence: CAISALNRGSYEQYF.

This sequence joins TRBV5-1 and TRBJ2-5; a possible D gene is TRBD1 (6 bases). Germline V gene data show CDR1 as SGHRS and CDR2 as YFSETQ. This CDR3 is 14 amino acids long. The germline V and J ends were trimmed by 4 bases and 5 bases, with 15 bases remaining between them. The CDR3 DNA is TGCGCCAGCAGCAGGGACACAGGGCGGGAGACCCAGTACTTC. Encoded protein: CASSRDTGRETQYF.